The TCR beta chain described here comes from a study of memory CD4+ T cells and cytomegalovirus serostatus. Study-wide results and caveats: The CMV-associated TCR signature appears largely within the CD4+ memory repertoire. CD4+ memory repertoires contained about 40% of the roughly 160 reported CMV TCRbeta sequences.

In the study's own analysis: After removing out-of-frame reads, 2 million to 2.5 million distinct TCRbeta sequences remained. Data came from immunoSEQ multiplex PCR; TCRdb stores just in-frame clones and leaves some out. V, J and clone size reflect that table, while D and trimming were determined from the DNA. This table holds about 59,000 clones, about 81% found once. The sort gate was single viable CD3+CD4+CD8-CD45RO+ cells for memory CD4+ T cells. Donors' CMV status reflects serum IgG against pp150, pp28, p38, p52. As for this clone: The antigen remains unidentified.

This TCR derives from an adult in good health and CMV-seronegative. Sequencing used memory CD4+ T cells from blood.

CDR3 loop: CASSLTGGSNYGYTF. CDR3 bases: TGTGCCAGCAGCCTCACAGGGGGTTCTAACTATGGCTACACCTTC. This chain links TRBV28 with TRBJ1-2, with TRBD1 matching 8 bases. Germline V gives CDR1 MDHEN, CDR2 SYDVKM. V trimming: 6 bases; J trimming: 0 bases; junction bases outside the gene matches: 6. The CDR3 contains 15 residues.